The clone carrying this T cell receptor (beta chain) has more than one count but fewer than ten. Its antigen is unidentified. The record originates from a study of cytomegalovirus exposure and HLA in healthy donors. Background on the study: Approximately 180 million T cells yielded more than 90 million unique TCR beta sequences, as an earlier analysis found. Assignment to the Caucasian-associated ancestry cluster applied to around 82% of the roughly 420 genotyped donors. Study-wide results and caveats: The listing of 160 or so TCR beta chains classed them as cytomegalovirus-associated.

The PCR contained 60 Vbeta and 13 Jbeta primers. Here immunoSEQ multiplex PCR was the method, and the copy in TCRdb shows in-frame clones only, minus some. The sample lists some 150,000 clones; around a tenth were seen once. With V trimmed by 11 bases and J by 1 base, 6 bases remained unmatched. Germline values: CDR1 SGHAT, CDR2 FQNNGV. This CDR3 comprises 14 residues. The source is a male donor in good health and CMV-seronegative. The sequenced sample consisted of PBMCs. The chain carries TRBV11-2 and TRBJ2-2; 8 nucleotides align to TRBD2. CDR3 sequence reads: CACSGELNTGELFF. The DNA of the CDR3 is TGTGCCTGTAGCGGGGAGTTGAACACCGGGGAGCTGTTTTTT.